Below, 32 T cell receptor beta chains from the same sample are listed, as sequenced in a study of cytomegalovirus exposure and HLA in healthy donors. The PCR made use of 60 Vbeta and 13 Jbeta primers. The assay was immunoSEQ multiplex PCR, and TCRdb's table has in-frame clones only and misses some. The sample contains 160,000 or so clones, about four fifths of which appear only once. Sequencing input: PBMCs. These receptors all stem from a man aged 50-60 years in good health and CMV-seropositive.

The J gene is TRBJ1-2, the V gene TRBV6-6, with 8 nucleotides matching TRBD1. CDR3 length: 14 amino acids. Germline V lookup: CDR1 MNHNY, CDR2 SVGAGI (reference sequence). Trimming at V came to 6 bases and at J to 7 bases, leaving 10 bases not matched to a gene. For the CDR3, the DNA is TGTGCCAGCAGCTTATTGACAGGGGATACTGGCTACACCTTC. It is translated as CASSLLTGDTGYTF.

The chain has TRBV30 and TRBJ1-2; TRBD1 agrees at 7 bases. The CDR3 runs to 14 residues. Germline lookup yields CDR1 GTSNPN and CDR2 SVGIG (reference sequence). V shed 6 bases, J shed 1 base, and the junction held 8 bases outside the gene matches. The CDR3 DNA follows: TGTGCCTGCCGGGACAGATCATTTAACTATGGCTACACCTTC. This gives the protein CACRDRSFNYGYTF.

The chain joins TRBV5-4 to TRBJ2-6; D is uncertain. The germline CDR1 and CDR2 sequences are SGHNT and YYREEE (reference sequence). CDR3 length: 13 residues. V gave up 4 bases and J gave up 3 bases, with 5 bases separating them. As DNA, the CDR3 is TGTGCCAGCAGCCTTGTTGGGGCCAACGTCCTGACTTTC. This encodes CASSLVGANVLTF. The full variable domain, with the rest looked up from reference TRBV5-4 and TRBJ2-6, is ETGVTQSPTHLIKTRGQQVTLRCSSQSGHNTVSWYQQALGQGPQFIFQYYREEENGRGNFPPRFSGLQFPNYSSELNVNALELDDSALYLCASSLVGANVLTFGAGSRLTVL.

The chain is built from TRBV6-5 and TRBJ2-3, with TRBD1 matching 7 bases. This CDR3 region has 14 residues. V shed 11 bases and J 2 bases; nucleotides not matched to a gene: 10. Germline V CDR1 and CDR2: MNHEY, SVGAGI. The CDR3 region has the DNA TGTGCCTGCCGCCGGGGACAGCTCACAGATACGCAGTATTTT. Translating gives CACRRGQLTDTQYF.

The chain combines TRBV21-1 with TRBJ2-3; the DNA was not compared with TRBD2, the D call given in the table. TRBV21-1 is shown as a pseudogene. This CDR3 region has 17 residues. CDR3 region: CASSKKAGPQPTDTQYF. CDR3 DNA sequence: TGTGCCAGCAGCAAAAAGGCGGGACCCCAACCCACAGATACGCAGTATTTT.

This chain joins TRBV5-1 and TRBJ1-1; 8 nucleotides line up with TRBD1. V lost 4 bases and J lost 8; bases outside the gene matches: 7. CDR1 is SGHRS and CDR2 is YFSETQ in the germline V gene. The CDR3 runs 13 residues. CDR3 residues: CASSPSGQGEAFF. Here the CDR3 DNA reads TGCGCCAGCAGCCCTAGTGGACAGGGAGAAGCTTTCTTT.

The chain combines TRBV7-3 with TRBJ1-1; 12 bases agree with TRBD1. Germline CDR1 and CDR2: SGHTA and FQGTGA. The CDR3 covers 17 residues. V trimming: 5 bases; J trimming: 4 bases; junction bases outside the gene matches: 11. The CDR3 is CASSPQGTGGAGTEAFF. DNA of the CDR3: TGTGCCAGCAGCCCCCAAGGGACAGGGGGCGCGGGCACTGAAGCTTTCTTT.

The chain is built from TRBV6-4 and TRBJ1-5; 8 nucleotides agree with TRBD1. The CDR3 contains 16 residues. The germline V gene encodes CDR1 MRHNA and CDR2 SNTAGT. V was pared by 6 bases and J by 0 bases, with 7 bases of the junction left unmatched. The CDR3 region is CASRTGAGYSNQPQHF. CDR3 nucleotide sequence: TGTGCCAGCAGGACAGGGGCGGGATATAGCAATCAGCCCCAGCATTTT.

Notes on this clone: A read error may produce the germline difference seen at one junction end. The chain uses TRBV7-2 and TRBJ1-5; tentatively, D is TRBD1 (5 bases). CDR3 length: 14 amino acids. CDR1 is SGHTA, CDR2 FQGNSA, per germline. Here the CDR3 DNA reads TGTGCTAGCAGCTTATATGGGGGGAATCAGCCCCAGCATTTT. It specifies CASSLYGGNQPQHF.

V usage is TRBV5-6 and J usage is TRBJ2-3; 10 nucleotides match TRBD2. Per the germline V gene, CDR1 is SGHDT and CDR2 is YYEEEE. J was trimmed by 4 bases and V by 4 bases; bases with no gene match: 12. The length of the CDR3 is 17 residues. As DNA, the CDR3 is TGTGCCAGCAGCCCGGAGCGGGGGGGCCATGAGGCAGATACGCAGTATTTT. Residues: CASSPERGGHEADTQYF.

This rearrangement joins TRBV18 to TRBJ1-2, with TRBD1 identical over 7 bases. V gave up 3 bases and J gave up 1 base; unmatched junction bases: 8. The CDR3 extends over 16 amino acids. CDR1 KGHSH and CDR2 LQKENI come from the germline V gene. The CDR3 nucleotides are TGTGCCAGCTCACCGGGACAGACCGCTTTTAACTATGGCTACACCTTC. This sequence encodes CASSPGQTAFNYGYTF. The whole variable domain, filled in from reference TRBV18 and TRBJ1-2, reads NAGVMQNPRHLVRRRGQEARLRCSPMKGHSHVYWYRQLPEEGLKFMVYLQKENIIDESGMPKERFSAEFPKEGPSILRIQQVVRGDSAAYFCASSPGQTAFNYGYTFGSGTRLTVV.

This chain uses TRBV19 with TRBJ2-1; 8 positions match TRBD2. Germline loops: CDR1 LNHDA, CDR2 SQIVND (reference sequence). The CDR3 covers 15 residues. V trimming: 1 base; J trimming: 8 bases; junction bases outside the gene matches: 7. The CDR3 sequence is CASSIAGGFIDEQFF. Written as DNA, the CDR3 is TGTGCCAGTAGTATAGCGGGGGGGTTTATAGATGAGCAGTTCTTC.

The V call is TRBV7-8, the J call TRBJ2-3; 7 bases match TRBD2. The CDR3 is 14 amino acids. Germline V gene lookup returns CDR1 SGHVS and CDR2 FQNEAQ. After removal of 7 bases from V and 8 bases from J, the junction contained 12 bases not matched to a gene. CDR3 nucleotide sequence: TGTGCCAGCACCCTAGAGGCTCCGGGGGGTACGCAGTATTTT. It translates to CASTLEAPGGTQYF.

The chain recombines TRBV6-4 with TRBJ2-3; 12 bases are shared with TRBD2. The CDR3 contains 17 residues. The germline gives CDR1 MRHNA, CDR2 SNTAGT. The V and J ends lost 5 bases and 6 bases, in that order; junction bases with no gene match: 12. For the CDR3, the DNA is TGTGCCAGCAGTTCGGGACTAGCGGGCCTGGGGGGTGATACGCAGTATTTT. Translating gives CASSSGLAGLGGDTQYF.

The CDR3 loop is CASSTGLAGLQETQYF. The CDR3 nucleotides read TGTGCCAGCAGCACGGGACTAGCGGGGCTCCAAGAGACCCAGTACTTC. The rearrangement joins TRBV11-2 to TRBJ2-5, with 13 bases matching TRBD2. This CDR3 has 16 amino acids. Germline V gene lookup returns CDR1 SGHAT and CDR2 FQNNGV. V shed 5 bases, J shed 1 base, and the junction held 4 bases outside the gene matches.

J is TRBJ2-3 and V is TRBV28; the match to TRBD2 covers 10 bases. There are 15 residues in the CDR3. Germline V gene sequence: CDR1 MDHEN, CDR2 SYDVKM. With 5 bases clipped from V and 4 bases from J, the junction kept 6 bases outside the gene matches. CDR3 DNA sequence: TGTGCCAGCAGTCCTAGCGGGGGAGGAGCAGATACGCAGTATTTT. Its protein is CASSPSGGGADTQYF.

The chain links TRBV28 to TRBJ2-2, with 8 bases lining up with TRBD1. Germline V CDR1 and CDR2: MDHEN, SYDVKM. The CDR3 contains 15 residues. V trimming: 6 bases; J trimming: 3 bases; junction bases outside the gene matches: 6. CDR3 sequence reads: CASRRTGWDTGELFF. CDR3 in DNA: TGTGCCAGCAGGAGGACAGGGTGGGACACCGGGGAGCTGTTTTTT.

V is TRBV19 and J is TRBJ1-1; D uncertain. The CDR3 loop spans 13 amino acids. V lost 8 bases to trimming and J lost 5 bases, with 15 bases between them. Germline lookup yields CDR1 LNHDA and CDR2 SQIVND (reference sequence). The CDR3 sequence is CASSGLPGTEAFF. In DNA form, the CDR3 reads TGTGCCAGTTCGGGCCTCCCGGGGACTGAAGCTTTCTTT.

This chain links TRBV7-2 with TRBJ2-1, with a tentative D call TRBD2 (6 bases). Trimming pared 4 bases from V and 7 bases from J, leaving 11 bases between. CDR1 and CDR2 from the germline V gene are SGHTA and FQGNSA. CDR3 length: 13 amino acids. CDR3 in amino acids: CASSSGSGNEQFF. In DNA form, the CDR3 reads TGTGCCAGCAGCTCCGGGAGCGGTAATGAGCAGTTCTTC.

A few counts support this clone. CDR3 DNA sequence: TGTGCCAGCAGCGTAGGAGAGAGCTACACCTTC. The encoded protein is CASSVGESYTF. The chain recombines TRBV9 with TRBJ1-2; D gene ambiguous. The V and J ends lost 0 bases and 9 bases respectively, with 6 bases between them. The CDR3 is made up of 11 amino acids. Germline-derived CDR1 and CDR2 are SGDLS and YYNGEE. Drawing the rest from reference TRBV9 and TRBJ1-2, the complete variable domain is DSGVTQTPKHLITATGQRVTLRCSPRSGDLSVYWYQQSLDQGLQFLIQYYNGEERAKGNILERFSAQQFPDLHSELNLSSLELGDSALYFCASSVGESYTFGSGTRLTVV.

This chain uses TRBV5-4 with TRBJ2-7, with unresolved D. The germline V gene encodes CDR1 SGHNT and CDR2 YYREEE (reference sequence). The V end was cut by 1 base, the J end by 0 bases, with 5 bases between. The CDR3 is made up of 13 amino acids. CDR3 region: CASSLIVSYEQYF. In nucleotides, the CDR3 is TGTGCCAGCAGCTTGATAGTCTCCTACGAGCAGTACTTC. Full variable domain (remainder filled in from reference TRBV5-4 and TRBJ2-7): ETGVTQSPTHLIKTRGQQVTLRCSSQSGHNTVSWYQQALGQGPQFIFQYYREEENGRGNFPPRFSGLQFPNYSSELNVNALELDDSALYLCASSLIVSYEQYFGPGTRLTVT.

V gene TRBV5-4 combines with J gene TRBJ2-7, with D possibly being TRBD1 (8 bases). Germline V gene sequence: CDR1 SGHNT, CDR2 YYREEE (reference sequence). This CDR3 spans 15 amino acids. V was shortened by 2 bases and J by 0 bases, with 12 bases between the two germline ends. For the CDR3, the DNA is TGTGCCAGCAGCTTACAGGGGGAGGGCTCCTACGAGCAGTACTTC. It translates to CASSLQGEGSYEQYF.

V gene TRBV25-1 combines with J gene TRBJ1-3; the D is unclear. V was trimmed by 3 bases and J by 1 base, leaving 10 bases between them. The V gene's germline CDR1 is MGHDK and CDR2 SYGVNS. The CDR3 covers 15 residues. CDR3 bases: TGTGCCAGCAGTGATCCAGCGGGGTCTGGAAACACCATATATTTT. As protein: CASSDPAGSGNTIYF.

The chain recombines TRBV28 with TRBJ1-1; D might be TRBD1 (5 bases). The CDR3 is made up of 14 amino acids. The ends were cut back, 5 bases at V and 6 bases at J, with 16 bases in the middle. Germline CDR1 and CDR2: MDHEN and SYDVKM. CDR3 loop: CASSPLGVIPEAFF. For the CDR3, the DNA is TGTGCCAGCAGTCCCCTAGGGGTGATACCTGAAGCTTTCTTT.

The rearrangement links TRBV2 to TRBJ2-3, with D perhaps TRBD1 (6 bases). Trimming removed 7 bases at V and 3 bases at J, with 20 bases between. The CDR3 is 16 amino acids. Germline V gene sequence: CDR1 SNHLY, CDR2 FYNNEI. CDR3 protein: CASTLDGDIITDTQYF. The CDR3 DNA follows: TGTGCCAGCACTCTGGACGGGGACATAATTACAGATACGCAGTATTTT.

This chain's CDR3 is CAWSLGSGPNEQFF. DNA for the CDR3: TGTGCCTGGAGTTTGGGATCAGGGCCCAATGAGCAGTTCTTC. This sequence joins TRBV30 and TRBJ2-1, with D possibly TRBD1 on 5 matching bases. Germline loops: CDR1 GTSNPN, CDR2 SVGIG (reference sequence). V was shortened by 2 bases and J by 6 bases, with 14 bases between the two germline ends. This CDR3 is built from 14 residues.

The gene calls are TRBV28 and TRBJ1-3; D unclear. V shed 7 bases and J shed 0 bases, with 10 bases lying between them. Germline V lookup: CDR1 MDHEN, CDR2 SYDVKM. The CDR3 contains 14 residues. The DNA of the CDR3 is TGTGCCAGCAAGTCCATGAGCTCTGGAAACACCATATATTTT. Translated, it gives CASKSMSSGNTIYF.

The V call is TRBV5-5, the J call TRBJ2-1, with 8 bases that match TRBD2. The CDR3 has 16 residues. CDR1 is SGHKS, CDR2 YYEKEE, per germline (reference sequence). J was trimmed by 1 base and V by 1 base; bases with no gene match: 4. The CDR3 DNA reads TGTGCCAGCAGCTTGTCGGGGGGGCGATCCTACAATGAGCAGTTCTTC. Its translation is CASSLSGGRSYNEQFF.

This chain joins TRBV6-1 and TRBJ2-7, with D possibly being TRBD1 (5 bases). The V gene's germline CDR1 is MNHNS and CDR2 SASEGT. The CDR3 covers 15 residues. V was pared by 0 bases and J by 2 bases, with 11 bases between. The CDR3 reads CASSEAPGIPYEQYF. The CDR3 nucleotides are TGTGCCAGCAGTGAAGCCCCAGGGATCCCCTACGAGCAGTACTTC.

The chain has TRBV7-2 and TRBJ2-5; 11 nucleotides agree with TRBD2. The trim removed 1 base at V and 5 bases at J, leaving 12 bases unmatched. The germline gives CDR1 SGHTA, CDR2 FQGNSA. This CDR3 is built from 18 residues. The CDR3 protein is CASSLDYGDSGRAETQYF. The CDR3 DNA reads TGTGCCAGCAGCTTAGATTACGGAGATAGCGGGAGGGCGGAGACCCAGTACTTC.

The chain has TRBV30 and TRBJ1-4; D not resolved. V was cut by 3 bases and J by 6 bases, with 14 bases left in between. The CDR3 loop spans 14 amino acids. CDR1 GTSNPN and CDR2 SVGIG come from the germline V gene (reference sequence). CDR3 sequence (DNA): TGTGCCTGGAGCCTAGCGGGTTGGGATGAAAAACTGTTTTTT. Amino acids: CAWSLAGWDEKLFF.

The J gene is TRBJ2-2, the V gene TRBV7-3; the D gene is possibly TRBD2 (5 bases). The germline V gene encodes CDR1 SGHTA and CDR2 FQGTGA. Trimming removed 8 bases from V and 2 bases from J, with 12 bases in between. This CDR3 has 14 amino acids. The CDR3 sequence: CASSNSVNTGELFF. CDR3 nucleotide sequence: TGTGCCAGCTCTAATAGCGTTAACACCGGGGAGCTGTTTTTT.